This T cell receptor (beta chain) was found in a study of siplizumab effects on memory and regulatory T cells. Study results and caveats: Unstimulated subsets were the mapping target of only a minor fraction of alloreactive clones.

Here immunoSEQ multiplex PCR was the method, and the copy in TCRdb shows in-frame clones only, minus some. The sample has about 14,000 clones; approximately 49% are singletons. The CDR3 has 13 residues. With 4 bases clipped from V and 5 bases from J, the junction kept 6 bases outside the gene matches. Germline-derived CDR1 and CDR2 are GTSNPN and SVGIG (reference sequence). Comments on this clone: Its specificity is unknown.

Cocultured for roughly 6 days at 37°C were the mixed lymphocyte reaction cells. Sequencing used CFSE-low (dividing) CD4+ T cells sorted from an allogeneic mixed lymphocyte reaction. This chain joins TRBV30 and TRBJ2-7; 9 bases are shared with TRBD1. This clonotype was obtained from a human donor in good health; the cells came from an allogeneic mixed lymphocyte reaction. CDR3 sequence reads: CAWISGQGNEQYF. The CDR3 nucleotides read TGTGCCTGGATTAGCGGACAGGGGAACGAGCAGTACTTC. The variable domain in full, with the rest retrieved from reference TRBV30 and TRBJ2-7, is SQTIHQWPATLVQPVGSPLSLECTVEGTSNPNLYWYRQAAGRGLQLLFYSVGIGQISSEVPQNLSASRPQDRQFILSSKKLLLSDSGFYLCAWISGQGNEQYFGPGTRLTVT.